The clone carrying this TCR beta chain was counted many times. The target antigen is unknown. This sample is drawn from a study of glioma-infiltrating T cells. Whole-study findings and limits: Very few CDR3 sequences were shared between tissue and blood. Gliomas, especially low-grade, showed above-expected tissue-blood divergence; non-neoplastic patients showed below.

The iRepertoire nested amplicon-rescue multiplex PCR amplified TCR alpha and beta CDR3s from RNA. For one-step reverse transcription and amplification, about 85-400 ng of tissue mRNA or PBMC total RNA was used. One entry per CDR3 protein, called by TCRdb with MiXCR from the multiplex PCR reads. This sample has more than 100,000 distinct CDR3 sequences, with around 29% found just once. This sequence was found in a human donor with low-grade glioma or glioblastoma, undergoing nonglioma brain surgery, or in good health (not recorded which). Sequenced: glioma tissue, nonneoplastic brain tissue, or PBMCs (not recorded which).

Here the CDR3 reads CASSPSRAGTSYEQYF. CDR3 nucleotides: TGTGCCAGCAGCCCCTCGCGGGCCGGTACGTCCTACGAGCAGTACTTC. V gene TRBV3-1 combines with J gene TRBJ2-7; D is perhaps TRBD2 (5 bases). Germline V CDR1 and CDR2: LGHDT, YNNKEL (reference sequence). Between the trimmed V and J ends, which lost 4 bases and 1 base, there was a span of 17 bases. The CDR3 has 16 residues.